What follows are 3 T cell receptor beta chains derived from one specimen sequenced in a study of siplizumab effects on memory and regulatory T cells. Measured with immunoSEQ multiplex PCR; TCRdb has only the in-frame clones, and not every one. The table records nearly 85,000 clones, roughly 86% of them present only once. Sequencing was carried out using Tregs sorted from blood. Every receptor here comes from a human donor in good health.

This clone was recorded a few times. The chain links TRBV7-8 to TRBJ2-5; D uncertain. The germline V gene encodes CDR1 SGHVS and CDR2 FQNEAQ. This CDR3 comprises 11 residues. With 3 bases removed from V and 5 bases from J, the gap between germline ends came to 4 bases. The CDR3 DNA is TGTGCCAGCAGCTTCCTCGAGACCCAGTACTTC. It codes for CASSFLETQYF. Combining the CDR3 with reference TRBV7-8 and TRBJ2-5 gives the whole variable domain GAGVSQSPRYKVAKRGQDVALRCDPISGHVSLFWYQQALGQGPEFLTYFQNEAQLDKSGLPSDRFFAERPEGSVSTLKIQRTQQEDSAVYLCASSFLETQYFGPGTRLLVL.

This rearrangement joins TRBV5-1 to TRBJ2-3, with D unclear. The CDR3 spans 11 residues. V was cut by 2 bases and J by 2 bases, with 0 bases left in between. Germline V CDR1 and CDR2: SGHRS, YFSETQ. CDR3 DNA: TGCGCCAGCAGCTTCACAGATACGCAGTATTTT. Protein: CASSFTDTQYF.

This clone was seen more than once but under ten times. The chain joins TRBV5-1 to TRBJ1-6; unclear D gene. Per the germline V gene, CDR1 is SGHRS and CDR2 is YFSETQ. The germline V and J ends were trimmed by 0 bases and 4 bases, with 5 bases remaining between them. The CDR3 covers 14 residues. In DNA, the CDR3 is TGCGCCAGCAGCTTGGAGGGTTATAATTCACCCCTCCACTTT. Encoded protein: CASSLEGYNSPLHF.